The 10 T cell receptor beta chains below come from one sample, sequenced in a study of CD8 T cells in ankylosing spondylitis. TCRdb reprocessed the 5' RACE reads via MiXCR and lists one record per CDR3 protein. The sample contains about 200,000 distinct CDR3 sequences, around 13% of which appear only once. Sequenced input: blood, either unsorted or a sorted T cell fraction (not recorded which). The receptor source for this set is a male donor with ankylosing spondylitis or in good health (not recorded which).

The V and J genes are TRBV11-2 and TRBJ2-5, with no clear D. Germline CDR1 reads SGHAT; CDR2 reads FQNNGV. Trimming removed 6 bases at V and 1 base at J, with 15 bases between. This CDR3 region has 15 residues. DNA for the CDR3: TGTGCCAGCAGTCGTCAGTGGCACTTCCAAGAGACCCAGTACTTC. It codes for CASSRQWHFQETQYF.

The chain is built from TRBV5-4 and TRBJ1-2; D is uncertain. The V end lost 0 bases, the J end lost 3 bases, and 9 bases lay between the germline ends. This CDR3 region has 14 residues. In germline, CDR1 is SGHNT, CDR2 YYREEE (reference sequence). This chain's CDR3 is CASSLEQLYYGYTF. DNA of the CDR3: TGTGCCAGCAGCTTGGAACAGCTTTACTATGGCTACACCTTC.

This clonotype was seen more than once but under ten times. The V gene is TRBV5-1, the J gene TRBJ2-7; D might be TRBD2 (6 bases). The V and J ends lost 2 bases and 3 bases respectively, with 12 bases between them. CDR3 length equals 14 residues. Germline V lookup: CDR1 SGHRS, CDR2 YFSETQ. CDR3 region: CASSFGTAHYEQYF. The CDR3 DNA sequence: TGCGCCAGCAGCTTCGGGACTGCACACTACGAGCAGTACTTC.

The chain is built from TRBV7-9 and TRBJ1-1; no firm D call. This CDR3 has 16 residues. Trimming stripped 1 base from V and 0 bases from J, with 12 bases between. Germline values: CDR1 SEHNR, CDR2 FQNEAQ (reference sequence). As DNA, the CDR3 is TGTGCCAGCAGCTTAGGGGTCGGCTTCATGAACACTGAAGCTTTCTTT. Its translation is CASSLGVGFMNTEAFF.

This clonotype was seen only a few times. The CDR3 spells CASSYGGAGELFF. For the CDR3, the DNA is TGTGCCAGCAGTTACGGGGGGGCCGGGGAGCTGTTTTTT. This chain links TRBV6-5 with TRBJ2-2; 7 positions match TRBD2. The CDR3 extends over 13 amino acids. V was pared by 2 bases and J by 6 bases, with 0 bases of the junction left unmatched. In germline, CDR1 is MNHEY, CDR2 SVGAGI.

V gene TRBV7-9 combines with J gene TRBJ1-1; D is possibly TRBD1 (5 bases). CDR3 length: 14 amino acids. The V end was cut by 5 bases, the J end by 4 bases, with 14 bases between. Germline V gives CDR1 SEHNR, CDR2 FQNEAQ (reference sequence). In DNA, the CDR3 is TGTGCCAGCAGCCAGTCCGCAGGGAGCACTGAAGCTTTCTTT. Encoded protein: CASSQSAGSTEAFF.

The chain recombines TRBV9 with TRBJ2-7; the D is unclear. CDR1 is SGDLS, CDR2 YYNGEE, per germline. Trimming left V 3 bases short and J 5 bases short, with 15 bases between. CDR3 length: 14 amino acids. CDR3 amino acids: CASSATPYPHEQYF. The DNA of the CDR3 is TGTGCCAGCAGCGCCACCCCGTATCCCCACGAGCAGTACTTC.

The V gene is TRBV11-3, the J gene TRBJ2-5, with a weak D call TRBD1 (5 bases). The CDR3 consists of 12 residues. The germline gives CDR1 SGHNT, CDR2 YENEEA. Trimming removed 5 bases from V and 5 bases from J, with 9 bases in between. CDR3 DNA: TGTGCCAGCAGCCATCCAGGGGAGACCCAGTACTTC. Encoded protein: CASSHPGETQYF.

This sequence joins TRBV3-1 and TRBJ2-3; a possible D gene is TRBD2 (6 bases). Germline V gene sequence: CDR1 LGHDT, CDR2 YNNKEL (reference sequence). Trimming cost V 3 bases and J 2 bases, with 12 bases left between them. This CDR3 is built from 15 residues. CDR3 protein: CASSHGGGATDTQYF. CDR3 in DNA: TGTGCCAGCAGCCACGGTGGCGGGGCCACAGATACGCAGTATTTT.

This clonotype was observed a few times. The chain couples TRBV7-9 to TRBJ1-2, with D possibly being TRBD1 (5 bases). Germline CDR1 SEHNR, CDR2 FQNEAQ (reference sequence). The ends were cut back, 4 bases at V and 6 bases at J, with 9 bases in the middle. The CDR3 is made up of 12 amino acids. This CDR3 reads CASSSTGDGYTF. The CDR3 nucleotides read TGTGCCAGCAGCTCCACGGGGGATGGCTACACCTTC.